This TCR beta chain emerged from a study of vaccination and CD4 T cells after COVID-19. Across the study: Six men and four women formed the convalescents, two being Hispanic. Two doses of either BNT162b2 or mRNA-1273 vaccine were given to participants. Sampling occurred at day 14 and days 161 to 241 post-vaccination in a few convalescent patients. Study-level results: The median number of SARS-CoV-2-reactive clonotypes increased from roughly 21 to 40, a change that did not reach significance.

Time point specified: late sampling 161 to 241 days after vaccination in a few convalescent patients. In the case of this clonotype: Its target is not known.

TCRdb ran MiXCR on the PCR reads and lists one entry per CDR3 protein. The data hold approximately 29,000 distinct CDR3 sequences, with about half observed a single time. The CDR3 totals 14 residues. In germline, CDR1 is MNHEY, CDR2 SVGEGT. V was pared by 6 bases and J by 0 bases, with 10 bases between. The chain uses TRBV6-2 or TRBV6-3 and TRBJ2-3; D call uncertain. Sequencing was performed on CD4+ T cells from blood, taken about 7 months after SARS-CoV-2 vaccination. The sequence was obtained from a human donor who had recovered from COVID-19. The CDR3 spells CASRLGRSTDTQYF. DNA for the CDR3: TGTGCCAGCAGACTCGGACGGAGCACAGATACGCAGTATTTT.